This entry lists 16 T cell receptor beta chains sequenced from one sample in a study of cytomegalovirus exposure and HLA in healthy donors. The study ran its PCR with 60 Vbeta and 13 Jbeta primers. TCRdb keeps only in-frame clones here, not all; method: immunoSEQ multiplex PCR. The table has hundreds of thousands of clones, approximately 70% seen once. Material for sequencing was PBMCs. The receptors were sampled from a female donor in good health and CMV-seronegative.

The V call is TRBV7-3, the J call TRBJ2-3, with no clear D. This CDR3 comprises 16 residues. Deletions cut 6 bases from V and 6 bases from J, with 22 bases between. The germline CDR1 and CDR2 sequences are SGHTA and FQGTGA. The CDR3 region has the DNA TGTGCCAGCAGACTCGGCGCGGCAGATCTCGGGGATACGCAGTATTTT. It specifies CASRLGAADLGDTQYF.

The chain carries TRBV9 and TRBJ2-3; D remains unclear. Germline V gives CDR1 SGDLS, CDR2 YYNGEE. Trimming left V 3 bases short and J 6 bases short, with 5 bases between. The CDR3 contains 11 residues. The CDR3 protein is CASSAEDTQYF. For the CDR3, the DNA is TGTGCCAGCAGCGCGGAGGATACGCAGTATTTT. Using reference TRBV9 and TRBJ2-3 for the parts outside the CDR3, the full variable domain is DSGVTQTPKHLITATGQRVTLRCSPRSGDLSVYWYQQSLDQGLQFLIQYYNGEERAKGNILERFSAQQFPDLHSELNLSSLELGDSALYFCASSAEDTQYFGPGTRLTVL.

This chain connects TRBV7-2 to TRBJ2-3; 14 bases are a match to TRBD2. Germline CDR1 SGHTA, CDR2 FQGNSA. The CDR3 has 16 amino acids. V was pared by 5 bases and J by 5 bases, with 6 bases of the junction left unmatched. The chain's CDR3 is CASSATSGRAGDTQYF. CDR3 nucleotides: TGTGCCAGCAGCGCGACTAGCGGGAGGGCCGGAGATACGCAGTATTTT.

V gene TRBV7-9 combines with J gene TRBJ2-1; 7 bases are shared with TRBD1. The CDR3 contains 14 residues. The germline gives CDR1 SEHNR, CDR2 FQNEAQ (reference sequence). V shed 6 bases and J 5 bases; nucleotides not matched to a gene: 7. The CDR3 DNA reads TGTGCCAGCAGACCCGGGACAGCAGACAATGAGCAGTTCTTC. This codes for CASRPGTADNEQFF.

V gene TRBV2 combines with J gene TRBJ1-2, with D maybe TRBD1 (5 bases). CDR1 SNHLY and CDR2 FYNNEI come from the germline V gene. The CDR3 is made up of 14 amino acids. V lost 4 bases and J lost 4, with 13 bases in between. The CDR3 region has the DNA TGTGCCAGCAGTGGGGGGGGGAGGAGCTATGGCTACACCTTC. Amino acids: CASSGGGRSYGYTF. Variable domain in full (rest from reference TRBV2 and TRBJ1-2): EPEVTQTPSHQVTQMGQEVILRCVPISNHLYFYWYRQILGQKVEFLVSFYNNEISEKSEIFDDQFSVERPDGSNFTLKIRSTKLEDSAMYFCASSGGGRSYGYTFGSGTRLTVV.

In its sample, this clone was seen once. The J gene is TRBJ1-2, the V gene TRBV4-1, with TRBD1 as a possible D gene (6 bases). The CDR3 has 11 amino acids. V lost 4 bases and J 8 bases, leaving 8 bases between the germline ends. Germline CDR1 is MGHRA and CDR2 is YSYEKL. CDR3 in DNA: TGCGCCAGCAGCCGGGGGCCCGGCTACACCTTC. This translates into CASSRGPGYTF.

There are a few counts of this clone. The CDR3 DNA sequence: TGCGCCAGCACGCCCAGCGACAGGGCGTACGAGCAGTACTTC. It yields the protein CASTPSDRAYEQYF. The chain carries TRBV4-1 and TRBJ2-7, with 7 bases lining up with TRBD1. V was pared by 7 bases and J by 4 bases, with 10 bases of the junction left unmatched. This CDR3 has 14 residues. The germline V gene encodes CDR1 MGHRA and CDR2 YSYEKL.

The rearrangement uses TRBV4-1 and TRBJ2-2; TRBD2 matches 9 bases. There are 17 residues in the CDR3. Trimming took 1 base from V and 5 from J; bases not matched to a gene: 8. Germline V lookup: CDR1 MGHRA, CDR2 YSYEKL. CDR3 residues: CASSQAWAGGLTGELFF. In nucleotides, the CDR3 is TGCGCCAGCAGCCAAGCCTGGGCGGGAGGGCTAACCGGGGAGCTGTTTTTT.

This chain uses TRBV28 with TRBJ2-1, with a weak D call TRBD1 (5 bases). The CDR3 contains 13 residues. The germline V gene has CDR1 MDHEN and CDR2 SYDVKM. The V end lost 6 bases, the J end lost 5 bases, and 11 bases lay between the germline ends. CDR3 DNA sequence: TGTGCCAGCAGGGACATAGGTAACAATGAGCAGTTCTTC. Translation: CASRDIGNNEQFF. Using reference TRBV28 and TRBJ2-1 for the parts outside the CDR3, the full variable domain is DVKVTQSSRYLVKRTGEKVFLECVQDMDHENMFWYRQDPGLGLRLIYFSYDVKMKEKGDIPEGYSVSREKKERFSLILESASTNQTSMYLCASRDIGNNEQFFGPGTRLTVL.

The CDR3 protein is CASRGASGPQYF. The CDR3 DNA follows: TGTGCCAGCAGGGGGGCTAGCGGTCCGCAGTATTTT. J is TRBJ2-3 and V is TRBV27, with D possibly being TRBD2 (7 bases). Between the trimmed V and J ends, which lost 6 bases and 10 bases, there was a span of 14 bases. Germline CDR1 MNHEY, CDR2 SMNVEV (reference sequence). CDR3 length: 12 residues.

V and J are TRBV7-9 and TRBJ2-1, with a weak D call TRBD1 (6 bases). V was clipped by 0 bases and J by 9 bases, with 9 bases between them. The germline CDR1 and CDR2 sequences are SEHNR and FQNEAQ (reference sequence). The CDR3 contains 13 residues. CDR3 in DNA: TGTGCCAGCAGCTTAGCCGACAGGATTGAGCAGTTCTTC. Its protein is CASSLADRIEQFF.

The chain links TRBV27 to TRBJ2-1, with TRBD2 as a possible D gene (6 bases). The ends were cut back, 6 bases at V and 5 bases at J, with 17 bases in the middle. Per germline, CDR1 MNHEY and CDR2 SMNVEV (reference sequence). The CDR3 has 15 residues. As DNA, the CDR3 is TGTGCCAGCAGCCCGGGACTCGCGTCAAACAATGAGCAGTTCTTC. This codes for CASSPGLASNNEQFF.

This chain joins TRBV29-1 and TRBJ2-7; TRBD2 might be the D (5 bases). Germline loops: CDR1 SQVTM, CDR2 ANQGSEA. The CDR3 covers 15 residues. Deletions cut 0 bases from V and 4 bases from J, with 16 bases between. CDR3 in DNA: TGCAGCGTTGAAGATCTTACGGGAAGAGGGTACGAGCAGTACTTC. It is translated as CSVEDLTGRGYEQYF.

V gene TRBV15 combines with J gene TRBJ2-7; 7 bases match TRBD2. The V gene end was trimmed by 0 bases and the J gene end by 4 bases; junction bases not matched to a gene: 6. Germline V gene sequence: CDR1 LNHNV, CDR2 YYDKDF (reference sequence). The CDR3 length is 15 residues. CDR3: CATSRDSSGSYEQYF. The DNA of the CDR3 is TGTGCCACCAGCAGAGATAGTAGCGGGTCATACGAGCAGTACTTC.

The chain is built from TRBV5-4 and TRBJ1-5; 8 bases match TRBD1. Germline values: CDR1 SGHNT, CDR2 YYREEE (reference sequence). CDR3 length: 15 amino acids. Losses at the gene ends were 2 bases for V and 4 bases for J; bases not matched to a gene: 5. This chain's CDR3 is CASSFGTGVNQPQHF. The DNA of the CDR3 is TGTGCCAGCAGCTTTGGGACAGGCGTGAATCAGCCCCAGCATTTT.

The chain couples TRBV28 to TRBJ1-1, with TRBD1 as a possible D gene (6 bases). This CDR3 is 12 amino acids long. V gave up 10 bases and J gave up 0 bases, with 9 bases separating them. CDR1 is MDHEN and CDR2 is SYDVKM in the germline V gene. In nucleotides, the CDR3 is TGTGCCACAGGGGAAGTGAACACTGAAGCTTTCTTT. Its translation is CATGEVNTEAFF.